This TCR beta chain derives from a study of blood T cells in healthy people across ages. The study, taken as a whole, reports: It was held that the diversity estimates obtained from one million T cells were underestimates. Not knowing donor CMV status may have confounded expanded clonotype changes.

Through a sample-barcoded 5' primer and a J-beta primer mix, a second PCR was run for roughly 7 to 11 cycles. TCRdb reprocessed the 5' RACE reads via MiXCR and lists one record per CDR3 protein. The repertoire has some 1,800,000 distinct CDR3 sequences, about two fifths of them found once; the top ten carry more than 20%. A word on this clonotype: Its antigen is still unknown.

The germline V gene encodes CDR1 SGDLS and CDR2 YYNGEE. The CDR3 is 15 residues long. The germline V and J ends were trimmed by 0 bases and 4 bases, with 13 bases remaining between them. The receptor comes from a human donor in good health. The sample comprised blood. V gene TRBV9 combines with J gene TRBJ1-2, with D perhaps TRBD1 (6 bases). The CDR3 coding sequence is TGTGCCAGCAGCGTAGCTCGGACAGAAAGCTATGGCTACACCTTC. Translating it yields CASSVARTESYGYTF.